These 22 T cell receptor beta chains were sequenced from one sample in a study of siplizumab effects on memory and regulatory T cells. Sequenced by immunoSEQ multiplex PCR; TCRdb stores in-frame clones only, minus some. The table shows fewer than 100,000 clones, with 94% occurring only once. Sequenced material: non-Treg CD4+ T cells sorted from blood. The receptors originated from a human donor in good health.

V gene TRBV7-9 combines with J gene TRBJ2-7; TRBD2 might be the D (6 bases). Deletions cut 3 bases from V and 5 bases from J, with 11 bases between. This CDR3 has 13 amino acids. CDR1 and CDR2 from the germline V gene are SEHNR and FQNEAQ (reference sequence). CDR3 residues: CASSFPGVDEQYF. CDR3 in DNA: TGTGCCAGCAGCTTCCCGGGGGTGGACGAGCAGTACTTC.

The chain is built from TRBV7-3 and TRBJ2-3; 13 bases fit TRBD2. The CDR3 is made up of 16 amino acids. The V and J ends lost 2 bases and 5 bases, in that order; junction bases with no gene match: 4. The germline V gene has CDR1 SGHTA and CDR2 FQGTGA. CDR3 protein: CASSLDGLAGVDTQYF. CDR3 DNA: TGTGCCAGCAGCTTAGATGGACTAGCGGGAGTAGATACGCAGTATTTT.

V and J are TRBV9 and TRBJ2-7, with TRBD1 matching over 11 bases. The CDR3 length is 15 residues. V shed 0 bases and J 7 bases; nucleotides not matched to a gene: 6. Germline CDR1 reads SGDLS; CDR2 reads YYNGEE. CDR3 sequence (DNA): TGTGCCAGCAGCGTAGCTGGGACAGGGGGAGCGGAGCAGTACTTC. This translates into CASSVAGTGGAEQYF.

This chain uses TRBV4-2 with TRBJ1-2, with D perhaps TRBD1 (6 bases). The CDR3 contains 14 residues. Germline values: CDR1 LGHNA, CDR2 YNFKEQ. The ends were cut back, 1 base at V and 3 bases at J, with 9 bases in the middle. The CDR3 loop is CASSQGEGDYGYTF. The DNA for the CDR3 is TGTGCCAGCAGCCAAGGGGAGGGGGACTATGGCTACACCTTC.

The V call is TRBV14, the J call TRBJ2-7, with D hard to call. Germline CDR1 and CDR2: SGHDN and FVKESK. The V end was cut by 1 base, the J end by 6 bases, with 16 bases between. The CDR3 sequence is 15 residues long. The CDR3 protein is CASSQVRFSLGEQYF. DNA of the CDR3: TGTGCCAGCAGCCAAGTACGGTTTAGCCTCGGCGAGCAGTACTTC.

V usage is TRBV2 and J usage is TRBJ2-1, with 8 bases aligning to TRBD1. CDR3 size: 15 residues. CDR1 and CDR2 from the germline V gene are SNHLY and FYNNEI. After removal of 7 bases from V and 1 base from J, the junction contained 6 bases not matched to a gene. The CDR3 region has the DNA TGTGCCAGCACCTCGACAGGGGATTCCTACAATGAGCAGTTCTTC. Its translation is CASTSTGDSYNEQFF.

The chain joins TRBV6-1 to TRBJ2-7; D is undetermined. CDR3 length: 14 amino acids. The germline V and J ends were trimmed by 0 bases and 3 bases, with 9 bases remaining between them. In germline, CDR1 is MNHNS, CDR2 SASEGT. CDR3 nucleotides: TGTGCCAGCAGTGAAGCGCCAGGTATCTACGAGCAGTACTTC. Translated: CASSEAPGIYEQYF.

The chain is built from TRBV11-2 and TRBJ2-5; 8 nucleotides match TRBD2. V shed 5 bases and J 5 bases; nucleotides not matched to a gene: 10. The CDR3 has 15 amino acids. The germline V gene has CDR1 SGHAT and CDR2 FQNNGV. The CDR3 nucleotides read TGTGCCAGCAGCCCCACGACTAGCGTCGCGGAGACCCAGTACTTC. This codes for CASSPTTSVAETQYF.

The CDR3 sequence: CASSIVGTGGKNTEAFF. The DNA of the CDR3 is TGTGCCAGTAGTATAGTCGGGACAGGGGGGAAGAACACTGAAGCTTTCTTT. The chain recombines TRBV19 with TRBJ1-1; 11 nucleotides agree with TRBD1. The CDR3 extends over 17 amino acids. V lost 1 base, J lost 1 base, and 5 bases stayed unmatched. Germline assignment: CDR1 LNHDA and CDR2 SQIVND (reference sequence).

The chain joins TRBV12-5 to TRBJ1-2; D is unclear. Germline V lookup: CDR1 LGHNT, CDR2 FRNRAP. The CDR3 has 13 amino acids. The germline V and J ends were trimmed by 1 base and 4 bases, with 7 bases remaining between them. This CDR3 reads CASGLGRSYGYTF. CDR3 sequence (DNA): TGTGCTAGTGGTTTGGGCCGCAGCTATGGCTACACCTTC.

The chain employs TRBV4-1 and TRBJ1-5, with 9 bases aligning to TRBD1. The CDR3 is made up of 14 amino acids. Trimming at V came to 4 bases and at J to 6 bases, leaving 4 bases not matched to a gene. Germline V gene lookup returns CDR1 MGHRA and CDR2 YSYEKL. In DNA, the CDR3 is TGCGCCAGCAGCCGATCGACAGGGGGTCAGCCCCAGCATTTT. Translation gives CASSRSTGGQPQHF.

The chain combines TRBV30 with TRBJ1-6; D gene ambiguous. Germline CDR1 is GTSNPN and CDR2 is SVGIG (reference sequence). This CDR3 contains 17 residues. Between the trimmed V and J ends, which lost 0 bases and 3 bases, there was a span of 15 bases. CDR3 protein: CAWSVQWARSYNSPLHF. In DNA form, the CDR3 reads TGTGCCTGGAGTGTACAATGGGCTAGAAGCTATAATTCACCCCTCCACTTT.

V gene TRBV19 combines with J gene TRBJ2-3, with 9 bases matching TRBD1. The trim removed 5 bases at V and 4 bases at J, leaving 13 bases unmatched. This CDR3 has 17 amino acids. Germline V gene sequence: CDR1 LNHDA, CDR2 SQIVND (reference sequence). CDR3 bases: TGTGCCAGTAGTCCGAACGCCGGGACAGGGTCGTCAGATACGCAGTATTTT. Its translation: CASSPNAGTGSSDTQYF. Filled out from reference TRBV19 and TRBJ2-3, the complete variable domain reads DGGITQSPKYLFRKEGQNVTLSCEQNLNHDAMYWYRQDPGQGLRLIYYSQIVNDFQKGDIAEGYSVSREKKESFPLTVTSAQKNPTAFYLCASSPNAGTGSSDTQYFGPGTRLTVL.

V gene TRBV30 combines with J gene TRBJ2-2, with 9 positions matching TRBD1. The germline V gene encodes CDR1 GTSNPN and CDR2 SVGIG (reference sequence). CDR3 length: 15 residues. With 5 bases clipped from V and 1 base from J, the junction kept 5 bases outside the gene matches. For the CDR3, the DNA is TGTGCCTGGGGCGGACAGGGGAAGAACACCGGGGAGCTGTTTTTT. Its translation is CAWGGQGKNTGELFF.

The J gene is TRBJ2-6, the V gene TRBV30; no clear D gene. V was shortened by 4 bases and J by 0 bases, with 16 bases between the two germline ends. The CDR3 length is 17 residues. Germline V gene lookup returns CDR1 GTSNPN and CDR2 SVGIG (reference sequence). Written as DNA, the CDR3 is TGTGCCTGGAATCGCGGTGGTAGCTCCTCTGGGGCCAACGTCCTGACTTTC. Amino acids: CAWNRGGSSSGANVLTF.

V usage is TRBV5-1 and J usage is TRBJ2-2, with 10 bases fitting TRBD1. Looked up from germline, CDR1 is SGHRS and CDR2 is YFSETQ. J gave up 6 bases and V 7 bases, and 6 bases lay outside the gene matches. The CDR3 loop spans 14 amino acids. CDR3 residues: CASGGQGFSGELFF. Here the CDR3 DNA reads TGCGCCAGCGGGGGACAGGGGTTTTCCGGGGAGCTGTTTTTT.

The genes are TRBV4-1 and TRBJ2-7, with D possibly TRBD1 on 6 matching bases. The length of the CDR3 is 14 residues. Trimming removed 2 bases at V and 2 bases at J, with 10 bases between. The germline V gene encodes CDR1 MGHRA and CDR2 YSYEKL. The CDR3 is CASSQIGDTYEQYF. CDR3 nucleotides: TGCGCCAGCAGCCAAATTGGGGACACCTACGAGCAGTACTTC.

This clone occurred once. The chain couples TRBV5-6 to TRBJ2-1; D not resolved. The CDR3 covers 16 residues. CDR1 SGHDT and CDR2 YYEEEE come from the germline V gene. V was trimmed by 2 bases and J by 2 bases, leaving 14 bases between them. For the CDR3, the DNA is TGTGCCAGCAGCTTAGGTGCACACCTCACCTACAATGAGCAGTTCTTC. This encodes CASSLGAHLTYNEQFF.

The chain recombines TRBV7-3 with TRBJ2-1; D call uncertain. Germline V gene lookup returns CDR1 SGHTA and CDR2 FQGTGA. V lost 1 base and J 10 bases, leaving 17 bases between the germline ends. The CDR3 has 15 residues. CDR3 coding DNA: TGTGCCAGCAGCTTAAATAGGGTCCCAAACGCCGAGCAGTTCTTC. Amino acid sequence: CASSLNRVPNAEQFF.

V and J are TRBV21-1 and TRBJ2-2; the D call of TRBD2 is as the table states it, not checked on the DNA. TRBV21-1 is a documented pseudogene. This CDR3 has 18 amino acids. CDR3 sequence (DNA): TGTGCCAGCAGCAAAAGAGCGGGAGTAACCCCGAACACCGGGGAGCTGTTTTTT. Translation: CASSKRAGVTPNTGELFF.

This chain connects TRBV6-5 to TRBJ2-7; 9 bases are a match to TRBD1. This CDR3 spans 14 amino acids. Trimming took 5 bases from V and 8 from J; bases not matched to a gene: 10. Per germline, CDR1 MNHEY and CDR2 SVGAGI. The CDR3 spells CASSPLGQGKKQYF. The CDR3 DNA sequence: TGTGCCAGCAGTCCCCTGGGACAGGGCAAAAAGCAGTACTTC.

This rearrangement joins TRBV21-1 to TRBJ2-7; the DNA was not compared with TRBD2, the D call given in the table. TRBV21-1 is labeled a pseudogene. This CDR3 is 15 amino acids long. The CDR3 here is CASSNEGRGHYEQYF. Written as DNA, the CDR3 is TGTGCCAGCAGCAACGAAGGCCGGGGTCACTACGAGCAGTACTTC.